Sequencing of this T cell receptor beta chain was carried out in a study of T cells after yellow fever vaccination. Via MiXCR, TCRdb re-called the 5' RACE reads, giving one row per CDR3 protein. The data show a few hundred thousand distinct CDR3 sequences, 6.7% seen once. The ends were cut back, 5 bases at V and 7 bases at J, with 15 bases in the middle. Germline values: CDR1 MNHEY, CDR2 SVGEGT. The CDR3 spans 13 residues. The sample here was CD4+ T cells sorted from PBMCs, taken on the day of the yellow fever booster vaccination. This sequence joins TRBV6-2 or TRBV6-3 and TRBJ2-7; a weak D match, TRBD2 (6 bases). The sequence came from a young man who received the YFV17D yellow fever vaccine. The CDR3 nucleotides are TGTGCCAGCAGTGGGGGGACTGCATCGGAGCAGTACTTC. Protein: CASSGGTASEQYF.